This entry lists 5 T cell receptor beta chains sequenced from one sample in a study of blood T cell repertoires in COVID-19. Produced via immunoSEQ multiplex PCR; TCRdb's table is partial and in-frame only. The table records over 85,000 clones, approximately 86% of them present only once. The sequencing sample was made of peripheral blood. The receptors were sampled from a woman of 80 years or more with acute or convalescent COVID-19.

The rearrangement joins TRBV5-1 to TRBJ2-5; 8 bases map to TRBD1. V shed 5 bases, J shed 4 bases, and the junction held 7 bases outside the gene matches. The CDR3 extends over 14 amino acids. Looked up from germline, CDR1 is SGHRS and CDR2 is YFSETQ. CDR3 sequence reads: CASSWAQGAETQYF. The CDR3 bases are TGCGCCAGCAGTTGGGCCCAGGGGGCAGAGACCCAGTACTTC.

Note on this clone: One end of the junction varies from germline; a read error may be responsible. The rearrangement uses TRBV15 and TRBJ2-4, with D perhaps matching TRBD1 (6 bases). In germline, CDR1 is LNHNV, CDR2 YYDKDF (reference sequence). This CDR3 comprises 15 residues. For the CDR3, the DNA is TGTGCCACCAGCAGAGAGGTGGGGGCCTCGAACATTCAGTACTTT. Protein: CATSREVGASNIQYF.

The V gene is TRBV11-3, the J gene TRBJ1-1; D possibly corresponds to TRBD1 (5 bases). Trimming took off 0 bases at V and 1 base at J, with 6 bases between the two ends. This CDR3 contains 14 residues. The germline V gene has CDR1 SGHNT and CDR2 YENEEA. The CDR3 loop is CASSLDGQNTEAFF. The CDR3 region has the DNA TGTGCCAGCAGCTTAGACGGACAGAACACTGAAGCTTTCTTT.

This clone was detected once. The V and J genes are TRBV2 and TRBJ2-1; 14 nucleotides agree with TRBD2. This CDR3 has 15 amino acids. The V and J ends lost 1 base and 10 bases, in that order; junction bases with no gene match: 3. Per the germline V gene, CDR1 is SNHLY and CDR2 is FYNNEI. CDR3 bases: TGTGCCAGCAGTGAAGGACTAGCGGGGGGGCAGGAGCAGTTCTTC. Protein product: CASSEGLAGGQEQFF.

The gene calls are TRBV2 and TRBJ2-5; 8 nucleotides agree with TRBD1. CDR3 length: 14 amino acids. Trimming at V came to 6 bases and at J to 6 bases, leaving 9 bases not matched to a gene. Germline V CDR1 and CDR2: SNHLY, FYNNEI. The CDR3 sequence: CASSTGQGVKTQYF. In DNA form, the CDR3 reads TGTGCCAGCAGCACCGGACAGGGTGTTAAGACCCAGTACTTC.